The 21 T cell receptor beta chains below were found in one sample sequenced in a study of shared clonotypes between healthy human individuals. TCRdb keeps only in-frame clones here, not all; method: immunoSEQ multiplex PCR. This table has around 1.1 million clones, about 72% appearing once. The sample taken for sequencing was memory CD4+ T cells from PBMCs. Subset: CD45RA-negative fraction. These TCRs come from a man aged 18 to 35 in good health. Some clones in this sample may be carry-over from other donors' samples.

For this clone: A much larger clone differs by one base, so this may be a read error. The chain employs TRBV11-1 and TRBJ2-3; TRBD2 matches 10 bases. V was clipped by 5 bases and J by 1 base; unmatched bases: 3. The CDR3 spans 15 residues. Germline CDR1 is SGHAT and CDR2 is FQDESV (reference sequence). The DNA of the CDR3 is TGTGCCAGCAGCGCCGGGACTAGCGGCACAGATACGCAGTATTTT. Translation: CASSAGTSGTDTQYF.

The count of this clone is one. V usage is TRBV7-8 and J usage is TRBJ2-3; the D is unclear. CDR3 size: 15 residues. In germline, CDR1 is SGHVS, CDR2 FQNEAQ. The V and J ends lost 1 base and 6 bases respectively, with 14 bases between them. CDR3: CASSLGNGRGDTQYF. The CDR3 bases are TGTGCCAGCAGCTTAGGTAATGGCCGAGGCGATACGCAGTATTTT.

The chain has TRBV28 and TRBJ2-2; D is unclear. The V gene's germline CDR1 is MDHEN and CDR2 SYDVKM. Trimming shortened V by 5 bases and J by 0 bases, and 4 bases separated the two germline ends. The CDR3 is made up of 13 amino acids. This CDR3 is CASSTTNTGELFF. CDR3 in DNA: TGTGCCAGCAGTACCACGAACACCGGGGAGCTGTTTTTT.

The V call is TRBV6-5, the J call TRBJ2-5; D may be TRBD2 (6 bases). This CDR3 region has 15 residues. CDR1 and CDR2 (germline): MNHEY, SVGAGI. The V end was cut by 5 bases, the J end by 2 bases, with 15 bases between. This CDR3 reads CASSKGGVVQETQYF. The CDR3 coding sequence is TGTGCCAGCAGTAAAGGAGGGGTTGTACAAGAGACCCAGTACTTC.

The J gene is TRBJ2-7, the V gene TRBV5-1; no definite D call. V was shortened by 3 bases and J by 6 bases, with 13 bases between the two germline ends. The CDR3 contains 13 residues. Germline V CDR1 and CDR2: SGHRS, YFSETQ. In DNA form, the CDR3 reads TGCGCCAGCAGCTGGGCCCTACTTGGCGAGCAGTACTTC. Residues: CASSWALLGEQYF.

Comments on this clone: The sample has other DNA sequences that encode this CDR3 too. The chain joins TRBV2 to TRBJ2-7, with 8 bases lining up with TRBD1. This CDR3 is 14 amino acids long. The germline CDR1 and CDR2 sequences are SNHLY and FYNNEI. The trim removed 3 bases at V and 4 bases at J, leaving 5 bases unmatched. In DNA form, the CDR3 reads TGTGCCAGCAGTGACCAAGGACAGGGTTACGAGCAGTACTTC. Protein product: CASSDQGQGYEQYF.

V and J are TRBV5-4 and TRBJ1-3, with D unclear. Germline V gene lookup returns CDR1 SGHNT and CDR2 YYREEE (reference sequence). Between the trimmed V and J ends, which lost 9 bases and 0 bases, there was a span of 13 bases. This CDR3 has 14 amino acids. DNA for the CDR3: TGTGCCACCCCAAAGTGTTACTCTGGAAACACCATATATTTT. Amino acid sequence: CATPKCYSGNTIYF.

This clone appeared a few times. The CDR3 reads CASRTEGGSREQYF. The CDR3 bases are TGTGCCAGCAGGACAGAAGGCGGGAGTCGGGAGCAGTACTTC. V is TRBV11-2 and J is TRBJ2-7; 7 bases map to TRBD2. The CDR3 runs 14 residues. After removal of 6 bases from V and 7 bases from J, the junction contained 12 bases not matched to a gene. Per germline, CDR1 SGHAT and CDR2 FQNNGV.

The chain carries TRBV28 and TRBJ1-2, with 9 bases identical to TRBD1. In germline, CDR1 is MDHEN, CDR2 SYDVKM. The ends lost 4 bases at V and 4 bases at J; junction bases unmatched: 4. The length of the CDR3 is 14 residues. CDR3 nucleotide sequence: TGTGCCAGCAGTTACGACAGGGGGATCTATGGCTACACCTTC. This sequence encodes CASSYDRGIYGYTF.

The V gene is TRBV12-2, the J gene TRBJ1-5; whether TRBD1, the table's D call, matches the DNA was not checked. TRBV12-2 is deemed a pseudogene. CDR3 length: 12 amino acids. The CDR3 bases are TGTGCAAGTCGCCCAGGACATACCCCCCAGCATTTT. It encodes CASRPGHTPQHF.

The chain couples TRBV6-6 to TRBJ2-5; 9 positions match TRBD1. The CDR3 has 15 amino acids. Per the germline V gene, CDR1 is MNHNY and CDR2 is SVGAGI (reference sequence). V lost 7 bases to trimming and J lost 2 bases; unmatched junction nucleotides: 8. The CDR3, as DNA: TGTGCCAGCAACCCGGACAGGGGCGGTCAAGAGACCCAGTACTTC. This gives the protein CASNPDRGGQETQYF.

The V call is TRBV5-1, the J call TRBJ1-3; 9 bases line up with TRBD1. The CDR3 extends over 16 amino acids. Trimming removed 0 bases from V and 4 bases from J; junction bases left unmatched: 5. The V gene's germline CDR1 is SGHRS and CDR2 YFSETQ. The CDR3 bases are TGCGCCAGCAGCTTGGTAGGACAGGGGTCCGGAAACACCATATATTTT. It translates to CASSLVGQGSGNTIYF. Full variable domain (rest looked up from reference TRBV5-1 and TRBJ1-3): KAGVTQTPRYLIKTRGQQVTLSCSPISGHRSVSWYQQTPGQGLQFLFEYFSETQRNKGNFPGRFSGRQFSNSRSEMNVSTLELGDSALYLCASSLVGQGSGNTIYFGEGSWLTVV.

CDR3 in DNA: TGTGCCAGCTCACCGGTGGAGGATGAAAAACTGTTTTTT. Translating it yields CASSPVEDEKLFF. This rearrangement joins TRBV18 to TRBJ1-4; D not certain. The germline V gene has CDR1 KGHSH and CDR2 LQKENI. With 3 bases removed from V and 6 bases from J, the gap between germline ends came to 8 bases. CDR3 length equals 13 residues. The full variable domain, with the rest looked up from reference TRBV18 and TRBJ1-4, is NAGVMQNPRHLVRRRGQEARLRCSPMKGHSHVYWYRQLPEEGLKFMVYLQKENIIDESGMPKERFSAEFPKEGPSILRIQQVVRGDSAAYFCASSPVEDEKLFFGSGTQLSVL.

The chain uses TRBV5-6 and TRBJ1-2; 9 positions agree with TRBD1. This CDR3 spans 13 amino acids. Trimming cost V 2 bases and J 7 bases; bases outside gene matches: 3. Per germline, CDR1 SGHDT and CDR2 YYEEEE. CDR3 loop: CASSFDRGVGYTF. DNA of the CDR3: TGTGCCAGCAGCTTTGACAGGGGGGTTGGCTACACCTTC.

The CDR3 nucleotides are TGCGCCAGCAGCTTTGAGACAATGAACACCGGGGAGCTGTTTTTT. It is translated as CASSFETMNTGELFF. The chain employs TRBV5-1 and TRBJ2-2, with D hard to call. V was shortened by 2 bases and J by 1 base, with 9 bases between the two germline ends. In germline, CDR1 is SGHRS, CDR2 YFSETQ. The CDR3 is made up of 15 amino acids.

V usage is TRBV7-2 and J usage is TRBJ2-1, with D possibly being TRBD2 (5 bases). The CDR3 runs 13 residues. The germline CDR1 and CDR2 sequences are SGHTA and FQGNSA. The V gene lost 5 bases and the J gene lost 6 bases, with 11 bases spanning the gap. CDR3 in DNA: TGTGCCAGCAGCCCGGACTGGGTCAATGAGCAGTTCTTC. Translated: CASSPDWVNEQFF.

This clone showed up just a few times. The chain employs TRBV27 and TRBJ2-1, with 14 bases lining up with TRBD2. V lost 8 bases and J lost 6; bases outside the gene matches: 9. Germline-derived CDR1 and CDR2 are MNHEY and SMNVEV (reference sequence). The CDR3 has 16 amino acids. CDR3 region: CASHLLGLAGANEQFF. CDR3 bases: TGTGCCAGCCACCTACTGGGACTAGCGGGAGCCAATGAGCAGTTCTTC.

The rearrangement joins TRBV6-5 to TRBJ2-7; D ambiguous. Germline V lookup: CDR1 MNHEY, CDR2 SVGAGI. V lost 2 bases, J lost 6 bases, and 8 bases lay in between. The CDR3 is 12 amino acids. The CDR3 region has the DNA TGTGCCAGCAGTTACGTGCCGACCGAGCAGTACTTC. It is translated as CASSYVPTEQYF.

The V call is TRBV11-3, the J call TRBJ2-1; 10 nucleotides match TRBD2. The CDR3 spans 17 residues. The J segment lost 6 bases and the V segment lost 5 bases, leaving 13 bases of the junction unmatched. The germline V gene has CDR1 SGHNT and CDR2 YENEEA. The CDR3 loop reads CASSQGASGSDRNEQFF. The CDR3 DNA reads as TGTGCCAGCAGCCAAGGGGCTAGCGGGAGTGATCGCAATGAGCAGTTCTTC. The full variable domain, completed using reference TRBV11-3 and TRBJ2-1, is EAGVVQSPRYKIIEKKQPVAFWCNPISGHNTLYWYLQNLGQGPELLIRYENEEAVDDSQLPKDRFSAERLKGVDSTLKIQPAELGDSAVYLCASSQGASGSDRNEQFFGPGTRLTVL.

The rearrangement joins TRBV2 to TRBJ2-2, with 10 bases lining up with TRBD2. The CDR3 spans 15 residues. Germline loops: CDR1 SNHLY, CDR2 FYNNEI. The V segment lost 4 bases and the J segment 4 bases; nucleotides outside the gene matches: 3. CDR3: CASSGPSGGTGELFF. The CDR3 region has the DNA TGTGCCAGCAGTGGTCCTAGCGGGGGCACCGGGGAGCTGTTTTTT.

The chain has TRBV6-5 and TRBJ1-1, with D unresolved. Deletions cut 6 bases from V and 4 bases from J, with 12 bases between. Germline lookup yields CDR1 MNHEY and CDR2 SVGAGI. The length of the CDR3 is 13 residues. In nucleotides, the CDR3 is TGTGCCAGCAGGGGGTTCCGGGGCACTGAAGCTTTCTTT. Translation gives CASRGFRGTEAFF.